Listed below are T cell receptor beta chains from one sample, sequenced in a study of blood T cell repertoires in COVID-19. The assay was immunoSEQ multiplex PCR, and TCRdb's table has in-frame clones only and misses some. Here the sample spans 250,000 to 300,000 clones, 80% to 90% being singletons. The sample was peripheral blood. The receptors were gathered from a woman aged 25 to 39 with COVID-19, enrolled during active disease. Both conserved end residues are part of each CDR3. The order of the fields is J gene, clone size, D gene, V gene, CDR3 protein, CDR3 DNA. D genes are given only for firm matches. Part of the rows lack a size; the others show once, few, many or a class for expanded clones.

TRBJ1-4,NA,NA,TRBV4-1,CASSQDGRPLFF,TGCGCCAGCAGCCAAGATGGGCGCCCACTGTTTTTT
TRBJ1-3,NA,NA,TRBV5-1,CASSPLGHPISSGNTIYF,TGCGCCAGCAGCCCGCTGGGACACCCCATCAGCTCTGGAAACACCATATATTTT
TRBJ2-3,NA,NA,TRBV5-4,CASSPPRSTDTQYF,TGTGCCAGCAGCCCCCCGAGGAGCACAGATACGCAGTATTTT
TRBJ2-7,NA,NA,TRBV29-1,CSVEVVGTGGAYEQYF,TGCAGCGTTGAAGTGGTGGGGACCGGAGGGGCCTACGAGCAGTACTTC
TRBJ2-5,NA,TRBD2,TRBV6-6,CASSYRSGSETQYF,TGTGCCAGCAGTTACCGTAGCGGGTCAGAGACCCAGTACTTC
TRBJ2-3,NA,NA,TRBV5-1,CASSSDSERTDTQYF,TGCGCCAGCAGCTCGGACAGTGAGCGCACAGATACGCAGTATTTT
TRBJ1-2,once,NA,TRBV29-1,CSTPRIGPEEGYTF,TGCAGCACCCCCCGAATAGGCCCGGAGGAAGGCTACACCTTC
TRBJ2-5,NA,NA,TRBV4-1,CASSQDPGTGAYF,TGCGCCAGCAGCCAAGATCCGGGGACGGGAGCGTACTTC
TRBJ2-1,NA,TRBD2,TRBV5-1,CASSRTSGTYNEQFF,TGCGCCAGCAGCCGGACTAGCGGGACCTACAATGAGCAGTTCTTC
TRBJ2-1,few,NA,TRBV5-1,CASSLGTAGNEQFF,TGCGCCAGCAGCTTGGGGACTGCCGGTAATGAGCAGTTCTTC
TRBJ2-7,NA,NA,TRBV19,CASSIAVGAYEQYF,TGTGCCAGTAGTATAGCGGTGGGAGCCTACGAGCAGTACTTC
TRBJ1-2,NA,NA,TRBV29-1,CSVEADNGYTF,TGCAGCGTTGAAGCTGACAATGGCTACACCTTC
TRBJ1-2,NA,NA,TRBV10-2,CASSEGSYNYGYTF,TGCGCCAGCAGTGAGGGCAGTTATAACTATGGCTACACCTTC
TRBJ1-4,NA,NA,TRBV19,CASSIYQGATNEKLFF,TGTGCCAGTAGTATTTACCAGGGCGCAACTAATGAAAAACTGTTTTTT
TRBJ2-7,NA,TRBD2,TRBV2,CASSEGLAGGFYEQYF,TGTGCCAGCAGCGAGGGACTAGCGGGTGGATTCTACGAGCAGTACTTC
TRBJ2-7,NA,TRBD2,TRBV5-1,CASSLELAGGSYEQYF,TGCGCCAGCAGCTTGGAGTTAGCGGGGGGTTCCTACGAGCAGTACTTC
TRBJ2-2,NA,NA,TRBV5-1,CASSLGLDTGELFF,TGCGCCAGCAGCTTGGGCCTAGACACCGGGGAGCTGTTTTTT
TRBJ1-5,NA,NA,TRBV12-3/TRBV12-4,CASSSTGIQPQHF,TGTGCCAGCAGTTCCACAGGGATTCAACCCCAGCATTTT
TRBJ1-1,NA,NA,TRBV6-5,CASSYGQGPMNTEAFF,TGTGCCAGCAGTTACGGCCAGGGCCCTATGAACACTGAAGCTTTCTTT
TRBJ1-6,NA,NA,TRBV6-5,CASSYGDIEALHF,TGTGCCAGCAGTTACGGGGACATTGAGGCCCTCCACTTT
TRBJ2-1,NA,NA,TRBV5-6,CASSLLGGGQGEQFF,TGTGCCAGCAGCTTGCTGGGGGGGGGCCAGGGTGAGCAGTTCTTC
TRBJ2-1,NA,NA,TRBV5-1,CASSPTGAYNEQFF,TGCGCCAGCAGTCCCACAGGAGCCTACAATGAGCAGTTCTTC
TRBJ2-1,NA,TRBD1,TRBV5-1,CASSLDPGQGYNEQFF,TGCGCCAGCAGCTTGGACCCCGGACAGGGCTACAATGAGCAGTTCTTC
TRBJ1-2,NA,NA,TRBV3-1/TRBV3-2,CASSHPGDSLNYGYTF,TGTGCCAGCAGCCACCCCGGAGACAGTTTAAACTATGGCTACACCTTC
TRBJ1-2,NA,NA,TRBV4-1,CASSQLSVRRSNYGYTF,TGCGCCAGCAGCCAACTATCCGTGCGCAGGTCTAACTATGGCTACACCTTC
TRBJ1-1,NA,NA,TRBV2,CASSPEAVTEAFF,TGTGCCAGCAGTCCCGAGGCCGTGACTGAAGCTTTCTTT
TRBJ1-2,NA,NA,TRBV10-3,CAIREGGLTNYGYTF,TGTGCCATCAGGGAGGGAGGACTTACTAACTATGGCTACACCTTC
TRBJ2-5,NA,NA,TRBV2,CASSETRAQETQYF,TGTGCCAGCAGTGAAACTAGAGCCCAAGAGACCCAGTACTTC
TRBJ2-7,NA,NA,TRBV19,CASSIGFGQPYEQYF,TGTGCCAGTAGTATAGGCTTTGGGCAGCCCTACGAGCAGTACTTC
TRBJ2-7,once,NA,TRBV2,CASKGERTGSNEQYF,TGTGCCAGCAAGGGTGAGCGAACAGGGTCGAACGAGCAGTACTTC
TRBJ1-2,once,NA,TRBV5-1,CASSPPGGGGYTF,TGCGCCAGCAGCCCCCCCGGGGGGGGAGGCTACACCTTC
TRBJ1-2,NA,TRBD1,TRBV7-8,CASDSGQGEPYYGYTF,TGTGCCAGCGACTCGGGACAGGGGGAACCTTACTATGGCTACACCTTC
TRBJ1-2,few,NA,TRBV15,CATRSGTQNLYGYTF,TGTGCCACCAGGTCTGGGACACAAAATCTCTATGGCTACACCTTC
TRBJ1-2,NA,TRBD1,TRBV7-8,CASSSTGGGDGYTF,TGTGCCAGCAGCTCCACAGGGGGCGGCGATGGCTACACCTTC
TRBJ1-1,NA,TRBD1,TRBV29-1,CSAKQGPGTEAFF,TGCAGCGCTAAACAGGGGCCCGGCACTGAAGCTTTCTTT
TRBJ2-7,NA,TRBD2,TRBV10-2,CASTPGGSYEQYF,TGCGCCAGCACCCCGGGGGGCTCCTACGAGCAGTACTTC
TRBJ2-7,once,NA,TRBV11-2,CASSLGGSGNFYEQYF,TGTGCCAGCAGCTTAGGTGGGTCGGGGAACTTCTACGAGCAGTACTTC
TRBJ1-5,NA,NA,TRBV2,CASSEWGEGNQPQHF,TGTGCCAGCAGTGAATGGGGGGAGGGCAATCAGCCCCAGCATTTT
TRBJ1-2,NA,TRBD1,TRBV5-1,CASSLGGTGYGYTF,TGCGCCAGCAGCTTGGGAGGGACAGGCTATGGCTACACCTTC
TRBJ1-6,NA,NA,TRBV30,CAWNGRTSPLHF,TGTGCCTGGAACGGGAGGACTTCACCCCTCCACTTT
TRBJ1-3,few,TRBD1,TRBV19,CASSQPGQGSGNTIYF,TGTGCCAGTAGTCAGCCGGGACAGGGCTCTGGAAACACCATATATTTT